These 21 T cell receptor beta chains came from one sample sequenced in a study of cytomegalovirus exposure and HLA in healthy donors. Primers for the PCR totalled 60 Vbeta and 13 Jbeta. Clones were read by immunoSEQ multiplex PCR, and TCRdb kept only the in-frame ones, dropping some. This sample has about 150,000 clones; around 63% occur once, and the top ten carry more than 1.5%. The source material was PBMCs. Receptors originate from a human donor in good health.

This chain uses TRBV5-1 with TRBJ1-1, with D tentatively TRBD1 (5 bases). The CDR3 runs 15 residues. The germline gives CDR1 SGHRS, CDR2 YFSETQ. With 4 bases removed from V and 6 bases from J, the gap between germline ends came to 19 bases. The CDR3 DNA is TGCGCCAGCAGCCCCGTTGGGCAGGGTTTCGCTGAAGCTTTCTTT. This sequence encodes CASSPVGQGFAEAFF. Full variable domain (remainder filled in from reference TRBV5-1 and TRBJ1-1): KAGVTQTPRYLIKTRGQQVTLSCSPISGHRSVSWYQQTPGQGLQFLFEYFSETQRNKGNFPGRFSGRQFSNSRSEMNVSTLELGDSALYLCASSPVGQGFAEAFFGQGTRLTVV.

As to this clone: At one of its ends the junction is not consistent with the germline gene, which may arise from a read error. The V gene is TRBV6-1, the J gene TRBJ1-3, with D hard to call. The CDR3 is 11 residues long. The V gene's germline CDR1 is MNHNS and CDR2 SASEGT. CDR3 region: CTRRAGNTIYF. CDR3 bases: TGCACGAGGAGGGCTGGAAACACCATATATTTT.

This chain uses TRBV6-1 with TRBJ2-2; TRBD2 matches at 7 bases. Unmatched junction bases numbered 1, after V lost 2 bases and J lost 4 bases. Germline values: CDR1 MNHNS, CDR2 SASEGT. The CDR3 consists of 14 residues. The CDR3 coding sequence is TGTGCCAGCAGTGAATGGGGGGGCACCGGGGAGCTGTTTTTT. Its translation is CASSEWGGTGELFF.

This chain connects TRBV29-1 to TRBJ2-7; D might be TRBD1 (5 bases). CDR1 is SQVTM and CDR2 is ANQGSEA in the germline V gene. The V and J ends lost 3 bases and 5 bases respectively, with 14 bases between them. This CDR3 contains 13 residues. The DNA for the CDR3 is TGCAGCGTTGATAGGGGTGGGCCTGACGAGCAGTACTTC. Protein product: CSVDRGGPDEQYF.

CDR3 nucleotides: TGCAGCGTTGAAGAACATGCAGGGGCAGACGCTGAGCAGTACTTC. Amino acids: CSVEEHAGADAEQYF. The genes are TRBV29-1 and TRBJ2-7, with D possibly matching TRBD1 (6 bases). The germline gives CDR1 SQVTM, CDR2 ANQGSEA. This CDR3 spans 15 amino acids. Trimming left V 0 bases short and J 7 bases short, with 19 bases between.

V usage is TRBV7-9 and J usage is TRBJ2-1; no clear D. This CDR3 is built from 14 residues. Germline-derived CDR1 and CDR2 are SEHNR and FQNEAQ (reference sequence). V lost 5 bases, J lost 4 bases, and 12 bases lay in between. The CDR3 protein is CASSAHLGYNEQFF. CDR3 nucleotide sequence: TGTGCCAGCAGCGCCCACCTCGGGTACAATGAGCAGTTCTTC.

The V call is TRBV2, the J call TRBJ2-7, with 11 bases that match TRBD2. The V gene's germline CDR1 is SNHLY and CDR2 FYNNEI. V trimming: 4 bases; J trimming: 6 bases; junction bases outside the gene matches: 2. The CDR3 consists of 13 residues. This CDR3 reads CASSVAGGREQYF. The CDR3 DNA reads TGTGCCAGCAGTGTAGCGGGAGGGCGCGAGCAGTACTTC.

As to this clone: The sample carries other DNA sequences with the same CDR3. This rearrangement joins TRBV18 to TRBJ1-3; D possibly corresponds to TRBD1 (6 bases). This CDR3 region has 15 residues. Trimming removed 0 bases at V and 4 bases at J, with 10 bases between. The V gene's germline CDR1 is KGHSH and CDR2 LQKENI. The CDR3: CASSPPGGPGNTIYF. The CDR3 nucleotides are TGTGCCAGCTCACCACCGGGGGGGCCAGGAAACACCATATATTTT.

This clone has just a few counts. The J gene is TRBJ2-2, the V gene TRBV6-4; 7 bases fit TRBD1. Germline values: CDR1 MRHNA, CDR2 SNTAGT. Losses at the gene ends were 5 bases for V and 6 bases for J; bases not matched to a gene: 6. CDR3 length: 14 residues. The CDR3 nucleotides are TGTGCCAGCAGTAAAACAGGGGATTCCGGGGAGCTGTTTTTT. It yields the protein CASSKTGDSGELFF.

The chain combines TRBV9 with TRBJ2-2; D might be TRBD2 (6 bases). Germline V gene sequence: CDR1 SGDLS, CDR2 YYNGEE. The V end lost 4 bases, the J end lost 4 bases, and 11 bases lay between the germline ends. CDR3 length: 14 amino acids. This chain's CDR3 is CASSPRDFTGELFF. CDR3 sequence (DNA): TGTGCCAGCAGCCCCCGGGACTTCACCGGGGAGCTGTTTTTT. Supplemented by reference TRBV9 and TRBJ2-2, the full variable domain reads DSGVTQTPKHLITATGQRVTLRCSPRSGDLSVYWYQQSLDQGLQFLIQYYNGEERAKGNILERFSAQQFPDLHSELNLSSLELGDSALYFCASSPRDFTGELFFGEGSRLTVL.

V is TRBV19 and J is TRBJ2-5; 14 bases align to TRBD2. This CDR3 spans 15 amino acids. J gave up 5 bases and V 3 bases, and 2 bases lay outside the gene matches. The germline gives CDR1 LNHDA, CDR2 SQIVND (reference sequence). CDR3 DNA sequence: TGTGCCAGTAGTATCGGGACTAGCGGGAGTGAGACCCAGTACTTC. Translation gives CASSIGTSGSETQYF.

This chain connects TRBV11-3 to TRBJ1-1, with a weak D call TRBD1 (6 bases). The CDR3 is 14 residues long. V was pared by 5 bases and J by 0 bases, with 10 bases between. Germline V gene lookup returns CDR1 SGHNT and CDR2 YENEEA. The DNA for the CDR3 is TGTGCCAGCAGCGTAGGACAGCTGAACACTGAAGCTTTCTTT. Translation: CASSVGQLNTEAFF.

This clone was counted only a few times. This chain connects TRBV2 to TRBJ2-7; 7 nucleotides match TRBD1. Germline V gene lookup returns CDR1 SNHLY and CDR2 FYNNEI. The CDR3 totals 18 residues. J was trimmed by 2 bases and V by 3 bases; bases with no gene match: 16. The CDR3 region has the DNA TGTGCCAGCAGTGATCCCCAGGGGGTAGGGTTGGCGACCTACGAGCAGTACTTC. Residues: CASSDPQGVGLATYEQYF.

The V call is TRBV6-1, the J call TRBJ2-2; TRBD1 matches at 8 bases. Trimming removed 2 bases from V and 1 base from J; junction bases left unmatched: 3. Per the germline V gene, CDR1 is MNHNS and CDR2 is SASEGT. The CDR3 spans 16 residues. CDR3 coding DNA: TGTGCCAGCAGTGAACAGGGGGCGAGGAACACCGGGGAGCTGTTTTTT. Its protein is CASSEQGARNTGELFF.

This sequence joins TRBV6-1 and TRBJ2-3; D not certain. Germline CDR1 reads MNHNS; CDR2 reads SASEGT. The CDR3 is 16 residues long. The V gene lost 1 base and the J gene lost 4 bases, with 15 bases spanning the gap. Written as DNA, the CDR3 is TGTGCCAGCAGTGAAGAAAGGAGACTGCAAGCAGATACGCAGTATTTT. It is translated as CASSEERRLQADTQYF.

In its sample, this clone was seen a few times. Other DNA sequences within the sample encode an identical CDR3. CDR3 nucleotides: TGTGCCAGCAGACCGACAGGCAATCAGCCCCAGCATTTT. It is translated as CASRPTGNQPQHF. The rearrangement joins TRBV27 to TRBJ1-5; D is perhaps TRBD1 (5 bases). There are 13 residues in the CDR3. Trimming left V 6 bases short and J 2 bases short, with 8 bases between. Germline CDR1 reads MNHEY; CDR2 reads SMNVEV (reference sequence).

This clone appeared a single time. The CDR3 spells CASRRSGRGGEQFF. CDR3 DNA: TGTGCCAGCAGACGGAGCGGGAGGGGGGGTGAGCAGTTCTTC. V and J are TRBV5-4 and TRBJ2-1, with 10 bases identical to TRBD2. This CDR3 region has 14 residues. V lost 5 bases and J lost 9; bases outside the gene matches: 8. Per germline, CDR1 SGHNT and CDR2 YYREEE (reference sequence).

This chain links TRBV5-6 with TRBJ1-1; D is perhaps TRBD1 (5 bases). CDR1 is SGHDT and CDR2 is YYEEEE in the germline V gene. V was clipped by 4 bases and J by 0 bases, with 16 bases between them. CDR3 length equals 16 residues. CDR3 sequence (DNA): TGTGCCAGCAGCGGCATCCTGGACACGGTGAACACTGAAGCTTTCTTT. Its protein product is CASSGILDTVNTEAFF.

The CDR3 DNA sequence: TGTGCCAGCAGCCGCCCGGAGACAGGGTTCTACGAGCAGTACTTC. As protein: CASSRPETGFYEQYF. The chain couples TRBV5-5 to TRBJ2-7; 7 bases match TRBD1. The CDR3 has 15 amino acids. CDR1 SGHKS and CDR2 YYEKEE come from the germline V gene (reference sequence). The ends lost 4 bases at V and 3 bases at J; junction bases unmatched: 10.

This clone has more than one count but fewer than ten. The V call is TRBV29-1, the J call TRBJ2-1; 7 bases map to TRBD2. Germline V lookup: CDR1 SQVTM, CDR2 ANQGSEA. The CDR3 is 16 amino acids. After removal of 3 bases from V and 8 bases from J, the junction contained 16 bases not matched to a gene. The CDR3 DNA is TGCAGCGTTGAGAGGCAGGGCAGTAGTAGCGGGTATGAGCAGTTCTTC. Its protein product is CSVERQGSSSGYEQFF.

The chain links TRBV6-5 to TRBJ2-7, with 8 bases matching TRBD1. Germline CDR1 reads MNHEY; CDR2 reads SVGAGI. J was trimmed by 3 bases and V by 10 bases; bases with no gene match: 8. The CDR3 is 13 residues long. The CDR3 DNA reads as TGTGCCACCAAGGACAGGGTCAACTACGAGCAGTACTTC. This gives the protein CATKDRVNYEQYF.